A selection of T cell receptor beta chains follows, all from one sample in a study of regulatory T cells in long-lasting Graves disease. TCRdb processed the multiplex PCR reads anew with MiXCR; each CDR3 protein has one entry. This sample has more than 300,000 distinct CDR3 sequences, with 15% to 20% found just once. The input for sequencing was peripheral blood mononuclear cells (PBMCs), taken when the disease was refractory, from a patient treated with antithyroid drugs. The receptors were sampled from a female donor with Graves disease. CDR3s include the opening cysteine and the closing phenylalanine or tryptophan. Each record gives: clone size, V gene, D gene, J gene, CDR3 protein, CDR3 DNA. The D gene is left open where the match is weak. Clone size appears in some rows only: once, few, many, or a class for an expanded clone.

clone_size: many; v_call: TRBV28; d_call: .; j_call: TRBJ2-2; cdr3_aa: CASNPTGSTGELFF; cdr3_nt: TGTGCCAGCAACCCCACAGGGAGCACCGGGGAGCTGTTTTTT
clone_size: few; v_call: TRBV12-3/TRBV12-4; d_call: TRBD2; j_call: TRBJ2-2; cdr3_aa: CASSFRDSGGAGGELFF; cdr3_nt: TGTGCCAGCAGTTTCAGGGATAGCGGGGGGGCCGGCGGGGAGCTGTTTTTT
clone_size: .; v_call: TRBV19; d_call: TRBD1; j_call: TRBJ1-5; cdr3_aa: CASSYTQGPQPQHF; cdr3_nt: TGTGCCAGTAGTTACACACAGGGGCCCCAGCCCCAGCATTTT
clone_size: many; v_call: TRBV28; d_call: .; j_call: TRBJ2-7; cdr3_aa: CASSLIRDEQYF; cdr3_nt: TGTGCCAGCAGTCTTATCAGGGACGAGCAGTACTTC
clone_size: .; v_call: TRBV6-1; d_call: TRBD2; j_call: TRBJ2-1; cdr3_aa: CASSLAGGRYEQFF; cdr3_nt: TGTGCCAGCAGTCTAGCGGGGGGGCGCTATGAGCAGTTCTTC
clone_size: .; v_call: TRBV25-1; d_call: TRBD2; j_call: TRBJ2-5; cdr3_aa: CASSERLARETQYF; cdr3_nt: TGTGCCAGCAGTGAAAGACTAGCTCGGGAGACCCAGTACTTC
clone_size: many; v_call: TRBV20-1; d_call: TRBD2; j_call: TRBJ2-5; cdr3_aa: CSAILAGAVETQYF; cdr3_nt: TGCAGTGCAATCCTAGCGGGAGCGGTAGAGACCCAGTACTTC
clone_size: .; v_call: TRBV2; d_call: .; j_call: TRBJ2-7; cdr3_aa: CASRPPSRGRDEQYF; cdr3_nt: TGTGCCAGCAGACCCCCATCTCGAGGGCGGGACGAGCAGTACTTC
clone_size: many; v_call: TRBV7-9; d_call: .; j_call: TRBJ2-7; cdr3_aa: CASSLGANEQYF; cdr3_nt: TGTGCCAGCAGCTTAGGGGCGAACGAGCAGTACTTC
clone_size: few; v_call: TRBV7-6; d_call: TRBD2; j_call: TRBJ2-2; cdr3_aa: CASSAQAGGNTGELFF; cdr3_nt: TGTGCCAGCAGCGCCCAGGCGGGGGGGAACACCGGGGAGCTGTTTTTT
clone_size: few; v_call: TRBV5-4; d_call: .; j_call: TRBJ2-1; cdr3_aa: CASSLGLGTYNEQFF; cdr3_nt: TGTGCCAGCAGCTTGGGGCTAGGAACCTACAATGAGCAGTTCTTC
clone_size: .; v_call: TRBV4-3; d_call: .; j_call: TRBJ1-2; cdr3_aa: CASSPQANPGRVDGYTF; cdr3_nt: TGCGCCAGCAGCCCCCAAGCTAATCCCGGGAGAGTTGATGGCTACACCTTC
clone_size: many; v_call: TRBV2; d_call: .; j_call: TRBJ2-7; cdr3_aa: CASKEYEQYF; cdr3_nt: TGTGCCAGCAAGGAATACGAGCAGTACTTC
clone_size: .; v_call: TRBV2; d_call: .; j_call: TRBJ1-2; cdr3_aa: CASTRDTYGYTF; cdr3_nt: TGTGCCAGCACGAGGGATACCTATGGCTACACCTTC
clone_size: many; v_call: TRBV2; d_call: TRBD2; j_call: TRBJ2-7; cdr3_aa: CASSEGGELSYEQYF; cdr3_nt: TGTGCCAGCAGTGAGGGAGGGGAATTGTCCTACGAGCAGTACTTC
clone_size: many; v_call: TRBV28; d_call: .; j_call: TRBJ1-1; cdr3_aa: CASSWGMRVSEAFF; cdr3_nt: TGTGCCAGCAGCTGGGGGATGAGGGTCTCTGAAGCTTTCTTT
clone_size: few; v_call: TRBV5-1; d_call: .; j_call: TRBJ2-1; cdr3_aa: CASSPRTLSSYNEQFF; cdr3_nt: TGCGCCAGCAGTCCACGGACCCTAAGCTCCTACAATGAGCAGTTCTTC
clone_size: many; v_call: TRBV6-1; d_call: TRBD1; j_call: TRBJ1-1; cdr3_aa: CASRGTGRDTEAFF; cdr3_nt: TGTGCCAGCAGGGGGACAGGGCGAGACACTGAAGCTTTCTTT
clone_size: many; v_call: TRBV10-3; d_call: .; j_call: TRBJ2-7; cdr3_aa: CAISERGSQTEQYF; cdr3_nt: TGTGCCATCAGTGAGAGGGGGAGTCAGACCGAGCAGTACTTC
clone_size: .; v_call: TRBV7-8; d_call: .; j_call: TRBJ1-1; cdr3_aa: CASSAVRDQPKTFF; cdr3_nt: TGTGCCAGCAGCGCAGTCCGGGACCAACCCAAAACTTTCTTT
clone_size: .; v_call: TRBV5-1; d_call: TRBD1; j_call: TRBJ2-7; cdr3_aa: CASSFLGTGGREQYF; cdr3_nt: TGCGCCAGCAGCTTTTTGGGGACAGGGGGCCGCGAGCAGTACTTC
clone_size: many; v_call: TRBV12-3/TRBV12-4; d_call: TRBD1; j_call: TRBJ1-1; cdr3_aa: CASSFGQEVEAFF; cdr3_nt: TGTGCCAGCAGTTTCGGACAGGAGGTTGAAGCTTTCTTT